The rows below give T cell receptor beta chains drawn from one sample of a study of beta chain features in type 1 diabetes. Clones were sequenced by immunoSEQ multiplex PCR, and TCRdb holds only the in-frame ones, with some missing. The profile shows 630,000 or so clones, around 15% of them singletons. The sequencing input was naive CD4+ T cells from blood. All receptors come from a man between 18 and 35 years old with type 1 diabetes. CDR3s include the opening cysteine and the closing phenylalanine or tryptophan. The order of the fields is V gene, clone size, D gene, J gene, CDR3 DNA, CDR3 protein. A D gene is named only where the DNA matches it firmly. The listing skips clone size in some rows; elsewhere it reads once, few, many or a size class.

TRBV19	NA	NA	TRBJ2-6	TGTGCCAGTAGTGCTACAGGGTTTTCTGGGGCCAACGTCCTGACTTTC	CASSATGFSGANVLTF
TRBV21-1	NA	NA	TRBJ2-7	TGTGCCAGCAGCAAATGGCCACTAGCGGGAGAGTACGAGCAGTACTTC	CASSKWPLAGEYEQYF
TRBV7-2	few	NA	TRBJ1-1	TGTGCCAGCAGCTTACTGGCCCTTCACACTGAAGCTTTCTTT	CASSLLALHTEAFF
TRBV4-1	NA	TRBD2	TRBJ2-1	TGCGCCAGCAGCCAAGATCCACTAGCGGGAGTGATTAATGAGCAGTTCTTC	CASSQDPLAGVINEQFF
TRBV13	NA	NA	TRBJ2-1	TGTGCCAGCAGCTTAGTGGTCGGAAATGAGCAGTTCTTC	CASSLVVGNEQFF
TRBV7-9	few	NA	TRBJ2-1	TGTGCCAGCAGCTTAGCAGACGGGATCGAGCAGTTCTTC	CASSLADGIEQFF
TRBV4-1	NA	TRBD1	TRBJ2-7	TGCGCCAGCAGCCGCACGGGACAGGGGGCCGACGAGCAGTACTTC	CASSRTGQGADEQYF
TRBV5-5	NA	TRBD2	TRBJ2-7	TGTGCCAGCAGCTTTCGGGCCAGCGGGATCAACGAGCAGTACTTC	CASSFRASGINEQYF
TRBV29-1	NA	NA	TRBJ2-2	TGCAGCGTTGAAGGTCACAGAGCGAACACCGGGGAGCTGTTTTTT	CSVEGHRANTGELFF
TRBV10-3	NA	NA	TRBJ2-1	TGTGCCATCAGTGAGTGGGACACGAGCTCCTACAATGAGCAGTTCTTC	CAISEWDTSSYNEQFF